This TCR beta chain was captured in a study of a mutant IDH1 vaccine in newly diagnosed glioma. Study-level information: Vaccine administration was initiated 4-6 weeks following radiotherapy alone, or with temozolomide cycles. Treated patients had a mean age of approximately 41 years and a sex split that was roughly 60% male and approximately 38% female. Prior therapy was radiotherapy, temozolomide, or both; most received both. Study observations and caveats: It seemed that pseudoprogression was not linked to changes in the top peripheral T cell clonotypes.

Here immunoSEQ multiplex PCR was the method, and the copy in TCRdb shows in-frame clones only, minus some. The sample carries some 40,000 clones, 60% to 85% recorded once. This clone has just a few counts. Its matching antigen is unknown. The length of the CDR3 is 15 residues. Germline lookup yields CDR1 SGHAT and CDR2 FQNNGV. V shed 4 bases, J shed 7 bases, and the junction held 6 bases outside the gene matches. Time point in this sample: week 47, end of study. What each vaccine dose contained was 300 ug of mutant IDH1 20-mer peptide, accompanied by topical imiquimod. The chain uses TRBV11-2 and TRBJ2-1; TRBD2 matches at 11 bases. The origin of this receptor is a man aged 35 to 55 with glioma. The material was PBMCs, obtained from a glioma patient whose treatment included an IDH1 peptide vaccine. CDR3 amino acids: CASSSYSGRGNEQFF. CDR3 bases: TGTGCCAGCAGCTCCTATAGCGGGAGGGGAAATGAGCAGTTCTTC.